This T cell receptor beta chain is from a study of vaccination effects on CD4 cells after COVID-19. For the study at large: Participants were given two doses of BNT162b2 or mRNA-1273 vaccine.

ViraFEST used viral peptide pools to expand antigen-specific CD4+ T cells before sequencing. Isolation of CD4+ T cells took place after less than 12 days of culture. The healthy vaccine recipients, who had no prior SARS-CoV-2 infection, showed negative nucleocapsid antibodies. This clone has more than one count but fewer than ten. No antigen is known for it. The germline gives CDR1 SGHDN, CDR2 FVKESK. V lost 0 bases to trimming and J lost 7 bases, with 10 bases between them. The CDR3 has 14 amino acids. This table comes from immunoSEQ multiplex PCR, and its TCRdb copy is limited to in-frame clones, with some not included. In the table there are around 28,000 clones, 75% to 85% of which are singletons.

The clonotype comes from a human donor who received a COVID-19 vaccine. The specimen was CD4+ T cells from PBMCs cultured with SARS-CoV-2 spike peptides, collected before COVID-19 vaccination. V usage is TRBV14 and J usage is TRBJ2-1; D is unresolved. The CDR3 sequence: CASSQEYMRNEQFF. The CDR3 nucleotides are TGTGCCAGCAGCCAAGAATACATGAGAAATGAGCAGTTCTTC.